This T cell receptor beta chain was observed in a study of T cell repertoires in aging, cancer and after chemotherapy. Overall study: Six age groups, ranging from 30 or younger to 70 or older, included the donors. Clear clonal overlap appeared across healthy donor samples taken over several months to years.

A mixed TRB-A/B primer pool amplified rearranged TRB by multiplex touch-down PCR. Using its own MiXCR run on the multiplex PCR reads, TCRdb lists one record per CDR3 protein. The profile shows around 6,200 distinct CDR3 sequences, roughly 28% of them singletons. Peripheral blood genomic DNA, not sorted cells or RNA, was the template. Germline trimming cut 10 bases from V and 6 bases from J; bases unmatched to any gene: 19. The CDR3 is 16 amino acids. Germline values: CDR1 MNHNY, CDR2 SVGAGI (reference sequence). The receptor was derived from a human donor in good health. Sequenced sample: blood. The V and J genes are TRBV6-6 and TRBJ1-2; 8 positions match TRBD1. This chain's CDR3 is CATRSWKTGGGHGYTF. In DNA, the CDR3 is TGTGCCACGCGGAGTTGGAAAACAGGGGGTGGTCATGGCTACACCTTC.